Listed here are 5 T cell receptor beta chains from one sample, sequenced in a study of cytomegalovirus exposure and HLA in healthy donors. The PCR contained 60 Vbeta and 13 Jbeta primers. Here immunoSEQ multiplex PCR was the method, and the copy in TCRdb shows in-frame clones only, minus some. This repertoire shows over 50,000 clones, roughly 90% found once; its top ten account for around 1.5%. The specimen sequenced was PBMCs. Source of these receptors: a man under 40 in good health and CMV-seropositive.

The CDR3 sequence is CASSSQRERGNTEAFF. The CDR3 nucleotides are TGTGCCAGCAGCTCCCAACGGGAGAGGGGAAACACTGAAGCTTTCTTT. The chain links TRBV7-2 to TRBJ1-1, with D possibly TRBD1 on 5 matching bases. Trimming took 4 bases from V and 2 from J, leaving 17 bases between them. This CDR3 is built from 16 residues. Per germline, CDR1 SGHTA and CDR2 FQGNSA.

This chain's CDR3 is CASSESPGTSGAFYNEQFF. CDR3 DNA: TGTGCCAGCAGTGAATCCCCGGGGACTAGCGGGGCGTTCTACAATGAGCAGTTCTTC. V is TRBV2 and J is TRBJ2-1, with 13 nucleotides matching TRBD2. CDR3 length: 19 residues. CDR1 is SNHLY and CDR2 is FYNNEI in the germline V gene. Losses at the gene ends were 2 bases for V and 3 bases for J; bases not matched to a gene: 10.

V is TRBV30 and J is TRBJ2-5, with 7 positions matching TRBD2. V shed 2 bases and J 2 bases; nucleotides not matched to a gene: 5. The V gene's germline CDR1 is GTSNPN and CDR2 SVGIG (reference sequence). The CDR3 is made up of 14 amino acids. CDR3 DNA: TGTGCCTGGAGTCGAGCGGGGCCACAAGAGACCCAGTACTTC. Protein product: CAWSRAGPQETQYF. Filled out from reference TRBV30 and TRBJ2-5, the complete variable domain reads SQTIHQWPATLVQPVGSPLSLECTVEGTSNPNLYWYRQAAGRGLQLLFYSVGIGQISSEVPQNLSASRPQDRQFILSSKKLLLSDSGFYLCAWSRAGPQETQYFGPGTRLLVL.

This clone was counted a single time. The chain has TRBV28 and TRBJ2-7; D might be TRBD2 (7 bases). CDR3 length: 16 residues. In germline, CDR1 is MDHEN, CDR2 SYDVKM. Trimming shortened V by 2 bases and J by 3 bases, and 17 bases separated the two germline ends. The CDR3 region is CASSLVGGRAGYEQYF. For the CDR3, the DNA is TGTGCCAGCAGTTTAGTCGGGGGGCGGGCGGGCTACGAGCAGTACTTC.

This chain connects TRBV30 to TRBJ2-4; 7 nucleotides agree with TRBD1. The CDR3 is made up of 13 amino acids. Unmatched junction bases numbered 11, after V lost 3 bases and J lost 12 bases. Germline lookup yields CDR1 GTSNPN and CDR2 SVGIG (reference sequence). The CDR3 protein is CAWRITGAGGQYF. In DNA form, the CDR3 reads TGTGCCTGGAGAATAACAGGGGCCGGAGGTCAGTACTTC.